The 23 T cell receptor beta chains listed next were all sequenced from one sample in a study of regulatory T cells in long-lasting Graves disease. According to the study, TCR beta libraries were built with iRepertoire HTBI primers and CDR3-region Arm-PCR. Each CDR3 protein is one row after TCRdb ran MiXCR on the multiplex PCR reads. Seen here are 200,000 to 250,000 distinct CDR3 sequences, over 20% observed once, and the top ten hold roughly 14%. Time point indicated: newly diagnosed GD, antithyroid drugs for less than 3 months. TCR sequences were obtained from RNA taken from PBMCs. Here the sequenced sample was peripheral blood mononuclear cells (PBMCs), taken at new diagnosis, from a patient treated with antithyroid drugs. These receptors were taken from a female donor with Graves disease.

This clonotype has just a few counts. The chain employs TRBV4-1 and TRBJ2-5; TRBD2 matches 8 bases. The CDR3 consists of 15 residues. From germline, CDR1 is MGHRA and CDR2 YSYEKL. V gave up 3 bases and J gave up 4 bases; unmatched junction bases: 7. The CDR3 reads CASSQPGGPGETQYF. The CDR3 coding sequence is TGCGCCAGCAGCCAGCCGGGGGGGCCGGGAGAGACCCAGTACTTC.

The chain has TRBV4-1 and TRBJ2-1; 15 bases fit TRBD2. Germline V gene sequence: CDR1 MGHRA, CDR2 YSYEKL. There are 18 residues in the CDR3. The trim removed 0 bases at V and 15 bases at J, leaving 15 bases unmatched. In DNA form, the CDR3 reads TGCGCCAGCAGCCAAGATGGCGGACTAGCGGGAGGGCCCGGTGTTGGGTTCTTC. As protein: CASSQDGGLAGGPGVGFF.

This clonotype was picked up many times. This rearrangement joins TRBV30 to TRBJ1-2, with TRBD1 identical over 10 bases. With V trimmed by 5 bases and J by 9 bases, 9 bases remained unmatched. The CDR3 has 13 residues. Germline CDR1 and CDR2: GTSNPN and SVGIG (reference sequence). In DNA form, the CDR3 reads TGTGCCTGGGACCGGGACAGGGGTTCAAGCTACACCTTC. Amino acids: CAWDRDRGSSYTF.

This clonotype was counted ten times or more. The rearrangement links TRBV6-1 to TRBJ2-1; D gene uncertain. The V gene lost 8 bases and the J gene lost 4 bases, with 6 bases spanning the gap. The germline gives CDR1 MNHNS, CDR2 SASEGT. The CDR3 covers 11 residues. The CDR3: CASLAYNEQFF. CDR3 bases: TGTGCCAGCCTCGCATACAATGAGCAGTTCTTC.

This clonotype was observed a few times. V usage is TRBV7-2 and J usage is TRBJ2-6; maybe TRBD2 (5 bases). The CDR3 loop spans 18 amino acids. Trimming removed 5 bases from V and 3 bases from J, with 20 bases in between. Germline V gives CDR1 SGHTA, CDR2 FQGNSA. The CDR3, as DNA: TGTGCCAGCAGCCCACGATACCTCACTAGTGTTGGGGCCAACGTCCTGACTTTC. This encodes CASSPRYLTSVGANVLTF.

The chain joins TRBV7-2 to TRBJ2-2; 12 bases map to TRBD1. The V and J ends lost 4 bases and 6 bases, in that order; junction bases with no gene match: 6. This CDR3 comprises 16 residues. Germline CDR1 reads SGHTA; CDR2 reads FQGNSA. The CDR3: CASSSRGTGGPGELFF. The CDR3 nucleotides read TGTGCCAGCAGCTCCCGCGGGACAGGGGGCCCCGGGGAGCTGTTTTTT.

This clonotype has at least ten counts. The V gene is TRBV30, the J gene TRBJ1-1, with 7 bases that match TRBD1. The CDR3 is 12 residues long. Germline V lookup: CDR1 GTSNPN, CDR2 SVGIG (reference sequence). V lost 8 bases to trimming and J lost 1 base; unmatched junction nucleotides: 4. CDR3 region: CASDRENTEAFF. The DNA of the CDR3 is TGTGCCAGTGACAGGGAGAACACTGAAGCTTTCTTT.

Worth noting for this clonotype: This may arise from a read error, as a much more abundant clone is one base away. Since no conserved phenylalanine or tryptophan closes the CDR3, a read error is the likely cause. The limits of the CDR3 on the DNA are not certain, so only TCRdb's listed CDR3 is given. This rearrangement joins TRBV6-5 to TRBJ1-5; the D call TRBD1 from the table was never checked on the DNA. The CDR3 sequence runs 13 residues, both termini included. CDR1 and CDR2 (germline): MNHEY, SVGAGI. CDR3 region: CASSYSGQVWRHS.

This clonotype was counted only a few times. The V and J genes are TRBV5-8 and TRBJ2-4; D gene ambiguous. The CDR3 is 15 residues long. The V end lost 2 bases, the J end lost 0 bases, and 9 bases lay between the germline ends. CDR1 is SGHTS, CDR2 YDEGEE, per germline. CDR3 in amino acids: CASSFPVVAKNIQYF. CDR3 nucleotide sequence: TGTGCCAGCAGCTTTCCCGTTGTAGCCAAAAACATTCAGTACTTC.

This clonotype was seen at least ten times. This chain uses TRBV29-1 with TRBJ1-2; D might be TRBD1 (6 bases). Germline V gives CDR1 SQVTM, CDR2 ANQGSEA. This CDR3 spans 10 amino acids. V lost 7 bases to trimming and J lost 8 bases, with 11 bases between them. CDR3: CSAHRDGYTF. CDR3 bases: TGCAGCGCTCACAGGGACGGCTACACCTTC. The whole variable domain, remainder taken from reference TRBV29-1 and TRBJ1-2, is SAVISQKPSRDICQRGTSLTIQCQVDSQVTMMFWYRQQPGQSLTLIATANQGSEATYESGFVIDKFPISRPNLTFSTLTVSNMSPEDSSIYLCSAHRDGYTFGSGTRLTVV.

This clonotype showed up many times. The V gene is TRBV28, the J gene TRBJ1-1; D is ambiguous. The CDR3 is 11 residues long. V lost 4 bases and J lost 10, with 10 bases in between. CDR1 is MDHEN and CDR2 is SYDVKM in the germline V gene. The CDR3 reads CASSSTNLAFF. The CDR3 DNA is TGTGCCAGCAGTTCCACCAATTTAGCTTTCTTT.

The V gene is TRBV29-1, the J gene TRBJ1-2, with unresolved D. The germline gives CDR1 SQVTM, CDR2 ANQGSEA. The V and J ends lost 4 bases and 1 base respectively, with 10 bases between them. The CDR3 totals 13 residues. Here the CDR3 reads CSVGSGGNYGYTF. The CDR3 nucleotides read TGCAGCGTTGGGTCAGGAGGTAACTATGGCTACACCTTC.

This clonotype occurred many times. This chain connects TRBV7-2 to TRBJ2-7; maybe TRBD1 (5 bases). The CDR3 contains 13 residues. The germline CDR1 and CDR2 sequences are SGHTA and FQGNSA. V was shortened by 2 bases and J by 4 bases, with 9 bases between the two germline ends. CDR3 DNA: TGTGCCAGCAGCTTATCAGGGCAGTACGAGCAGTACTTC. Amino acids: CASSLSGQYEQYF.

This clonotype has just a few counts. J is TRBJ2-5 and V is TRBV9; 7 bases match TRBD1. Germline assignment: CDR1 SGDLS and CDR2 YYNGEE. V trimming: 0 bases; J trimming: 3 bases; junction bases outside the gene matches: 5. The CDR3 is made up of 15 amino acids. CDR3 DNA sequence: TGTGCCAGCAGCGTAGGACCGGGACAGAAAGAGACCCAGTACTTC. It encodes CASSVGPGQKETQYF.

As to this clonotype: A read error may account for a junction end that differs from germline. The V gene is TRBV7-8, the J gene TRBJ1-1, with D unclear. Germline V gene lookup returns CDR1 SGHVS and CDR2 FQNEAQ. The CDR3 totals 13 residues. The CDR3 loop is CASSEDRDTGAFF. The DNA of the CDR3 is TGTGCCAGCAGCGAAGACCGAGACACTGGAGCTTTCTTT. The whole variable domain, remainder taken from reference TRBV7-8 and TRBJ1-1, is GAGVSQSPRYKVAKRGQDVALRCDPISGHVSLFWYQQALGQGPEFLTYFQNEAQLDKSGLPSDRFFAERPEGSVSTLKIQRTQQEDSAVYLCASSEDRDTGAFFGQGTRLTVV.

In its sample, this clonotype was seen a few times. The chain couples TRBV18 to TRBJ2-4; TRBD1 agrees at 7 bases. There are 13 residues in the CDR3. Germline V gives CDR1 KGHSH, CDR2 LQKENI. V was clipped by 3 bases and J by 4 bases; unmatched bases: 0. The CDR3 region has the DNA TGTGCCAGCTCACCGACAGGGAAAAACATTCAGTACTTC. It translates to CASSPTGKNIQYF. Together with reference TRBV18 and TRBJ2-4, the CDR3 gives the full variable domain: NAGVMQNPRHLVRRRGQEARLRCSPMKGHSHVYWYRQLPEEGLKFMVYLQKENIIDESGMPKERFSAEFPKEGPSILRIQQVVRGDSAAYFCASSPTGKNIQYFGAGTRLSVL.

Ten or more counts support this clonotype. CDR3 loop: CASSPSIQETQYF. The CDR3 DNA is TGTGCCAGCAGCCCATCGATTCAAGAGACCCAGTACTTC. V gene TRBV9 combines with J gene TRBJ2-5; no reliable D call. Trimming shortened V by 4 bases and J by 2 bases, and 9 bases separated the two germline ends. Germline CDR1 reads SGDLS; CDR2 reads YYNGEE. CDR3 length equals 13 residues.

This chain joins TRBV18 and TRBJ1-2, with 9 bases fitting TRBD1. Germline V gene lookup returns CDR1 KGHSH and CDR2 LQKENI. The CDR3 totals 15 residues. J was trimmed by 3 bases and V by 3 bases; bases with no gene match: 5. The CDR3 reads CASSPLQGADYGYTF. The CDR3 nucleotides are TGTGCCAGCTCACCGTTACAGGGGGCGGACTATGGCTACACCTTC.

This clonotype was picked up a small number of times. The V gene is TRBV10-1, the J gene TRBJ2-5; D is perhaps TRBD1 (6 bases). The germline V and J ends were trimmed by 2 bases and 1 base, with 14 bases remaining between them. The CDR3 is 16 residues long. Germline assignment: CDR1 WNHNN and CDR2 SYGVQD (reference sequence). In DNA, the CDR3 is TGCGCCAGCAGTGAGACACAGCAAGGGGGCCAAGAGACCCAGTACTTC. It yields the protein CASSETQQGGQETQYF.

V usage is TRBV6-2 or TRBV6-3 and J usage is TRBJ1-6; D remains ambiguous. Germline CDR1 is MNHEY and CDR2 is SVGEGT. There are 13 residues in the CDR3. Trimming took 2 bases from V and 10 from J, leaving 9 bases between them. The CDR3 DNA sequence: TGTGCCAGCAGTTACGATCCCTCCTCACCCCTCCACTTT. Its protein product is CASSYDPSSPLHF.

This clonotype was seen ten or more times. The CDR3 coding sequence is TGCAGTGCTAGACCCCGAGGGGGGGCCTGGAACTATGGCTACACCTTC. Its translation is CSARPRGGAWNYGYTF. This chain links TRBV20-1 with TRBJ1-2; D might be TRBD1 (6 bases). Looked up from germline, CDR1 is DFQATT and CDR2 is SNEGSKA (reference sequence). This CDR3 contains 16 residues. V was pared by 2 bases and J by 2 bases, with 18 bases between.

This clonotype was observed many times. The chain carries TRBV18 and TRBJ2-7; D is uncertain. With 3 bases removed from V and 2 bases from J, the gap between germline ends came to 14 bases. The CDR3 covers 15 residues. Germline-derived CDR1 and CDR2 are KGHSH and LQKENI. The CDR3, as DNA: TGTGCCAGCTCACCCTATACTGTTGGGGCCTACGAGCAGTACTTC. This encodes CASSPYTVGAYEQYF.

At least ten counts were recorded for this clonotype. The rearrangement links TRBV18 to TRBJ2-3; TRBD2 aligns across 8 bases. Germline assignment: CDR1 KGHSH and CDR2 LQKENI. The trim removed 4 bases at V and 3 bases at J, leaving 6 bases unmatched. The CDR3 extends over 15 amino acids. CDR3 nucleotide sequence: TGTGCCAGCTCACTTATCGGGAGGGTTACAGATACGCAGTATTTT. This encodes CASSLIGRVTDTQYF.